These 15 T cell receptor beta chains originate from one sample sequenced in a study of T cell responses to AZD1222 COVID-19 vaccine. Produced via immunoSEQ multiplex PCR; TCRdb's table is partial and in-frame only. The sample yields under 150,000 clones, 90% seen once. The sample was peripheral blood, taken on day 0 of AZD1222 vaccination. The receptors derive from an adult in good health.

In nucleotides, the CDR3 is TGTGCCAGCAGCCAGGGGAGGAATTCACCCCTCCACTTT. Protein: CASSQGRNSPLHF. The chain combines TRBV3-1 (or the pseudogene TRBV3-2) with TRBJ1-6; D gene uncertain. Trimming left V 3 bases short and J 7 bases short, with 7 bases between. This CDR3 has 13 amino acids. The germline V gene has CDR1 LGHDT and CDR2 YNNKEL (reference sequence).

CDR3 protein: CAISGTRNTEAFF. Here the CDR3 DNA reads TGTGCCATCAGTGGGACTAGGAACACTGAAGCTTTCTTT. The chain combines TRBV10-3 with TRBJ1-1; D is uncertain. There are 13 residues in the CDR3. Germline values: CDR1 ENHRY, CDR2 SYGVKD. V was shortened by 4 bases and J by 1 base, with 7 bases between the two germline ends.

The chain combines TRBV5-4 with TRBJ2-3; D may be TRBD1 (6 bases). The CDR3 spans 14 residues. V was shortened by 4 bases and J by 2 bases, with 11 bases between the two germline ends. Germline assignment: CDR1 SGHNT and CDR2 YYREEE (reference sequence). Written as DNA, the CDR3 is TGTGCCAGCAGCACAGGGCTTTACACAGATACGCAGTATTTT. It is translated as CASSTGLYTDTQYF.

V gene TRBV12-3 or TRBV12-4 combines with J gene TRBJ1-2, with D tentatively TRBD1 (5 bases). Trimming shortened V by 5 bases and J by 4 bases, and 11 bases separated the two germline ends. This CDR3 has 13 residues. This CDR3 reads CASSPGGGYGYTF. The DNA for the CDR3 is TGTGCCAGCAGTCCCGGGGGAGGCTATGGCTACACCTTC.

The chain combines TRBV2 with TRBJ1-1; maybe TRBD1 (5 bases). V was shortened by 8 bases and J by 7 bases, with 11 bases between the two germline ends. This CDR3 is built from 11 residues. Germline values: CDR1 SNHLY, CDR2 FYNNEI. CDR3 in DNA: TGTGCCAGCTGGACAATTCTTGAAGCTTTCTTT. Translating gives CASWTILEAFF.

CDR3 sequence reads: CASSLGRYSNQPQHF. In DNA, the CDR3 is TGTGCCAGCAGTTTGGGACGTTATAGCAATCAGCCCCAGCATTTT. This sequence joins TRBV27 and TRBJ1-5, with D possibly TRBD1 on 5 matching bases. V was trimmed by 3 bases and J by 0 bases, leaving 9 bases between them. The CDR3 consists of 15 residues. Looked up from germline, CDR1 is MNHEY and CDR2 is SMNVEV (reference sequence).

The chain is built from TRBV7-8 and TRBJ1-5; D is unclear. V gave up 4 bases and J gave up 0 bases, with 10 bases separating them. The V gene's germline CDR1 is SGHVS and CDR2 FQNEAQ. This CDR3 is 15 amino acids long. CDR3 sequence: CASSSGGDSNQPQHF. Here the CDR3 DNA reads TGTGCCAGCAGCTCGGGAGGAGATAGCAATCAGCCCCAGCATTTT.

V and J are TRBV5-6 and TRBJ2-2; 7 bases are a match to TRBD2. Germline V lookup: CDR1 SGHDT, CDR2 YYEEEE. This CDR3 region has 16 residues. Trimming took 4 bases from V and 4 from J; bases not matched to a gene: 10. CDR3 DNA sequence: TGTGCCAGCAGCCCGGCCGGGACTATTTCCACCGGGGAGCTGTTTTTT. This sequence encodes CASSPAGTISTGELFF.

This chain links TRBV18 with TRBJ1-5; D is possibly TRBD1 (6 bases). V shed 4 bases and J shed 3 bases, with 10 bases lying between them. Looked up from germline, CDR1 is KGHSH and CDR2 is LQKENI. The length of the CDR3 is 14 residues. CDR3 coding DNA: TGTGCCAGCTCACAGGACAGCCCCAATCAGCCCCAGCATTTT. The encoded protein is CASSQDSPNQPQHF.

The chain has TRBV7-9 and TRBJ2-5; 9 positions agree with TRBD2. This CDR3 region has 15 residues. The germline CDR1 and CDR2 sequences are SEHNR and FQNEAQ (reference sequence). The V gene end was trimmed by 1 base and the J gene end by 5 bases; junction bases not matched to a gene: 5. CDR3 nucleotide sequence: TGTGCCAGCAGCTTAGTCAGCGGGAGGATGGAGACCCAGTACTTC. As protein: CASSLVSGRMETQYF.

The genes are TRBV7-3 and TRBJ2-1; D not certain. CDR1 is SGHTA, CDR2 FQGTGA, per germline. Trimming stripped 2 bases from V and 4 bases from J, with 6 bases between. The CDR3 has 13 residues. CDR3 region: CASSLGNYNEQFF. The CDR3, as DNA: TGTGCCAGCAGCTTAGGGAATTACAATGAGCAGTTCTTC.

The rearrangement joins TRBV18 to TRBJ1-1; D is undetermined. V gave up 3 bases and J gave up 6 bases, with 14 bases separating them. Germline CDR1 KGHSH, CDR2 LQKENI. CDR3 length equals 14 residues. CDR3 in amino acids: CASSPQKTDSEAFF. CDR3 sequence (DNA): TGTGCCAGCTCACCGCAGAAAACGGATTCTGAAGCTTTCTTT.

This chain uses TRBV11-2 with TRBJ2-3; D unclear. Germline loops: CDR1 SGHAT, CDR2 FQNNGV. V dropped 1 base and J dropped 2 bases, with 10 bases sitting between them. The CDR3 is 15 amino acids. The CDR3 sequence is CASSLGPRATDTQYF. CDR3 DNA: TGTGCCAGCAGCTTAGGACCTCGGGCCACAGATACGCAGTATTTT.

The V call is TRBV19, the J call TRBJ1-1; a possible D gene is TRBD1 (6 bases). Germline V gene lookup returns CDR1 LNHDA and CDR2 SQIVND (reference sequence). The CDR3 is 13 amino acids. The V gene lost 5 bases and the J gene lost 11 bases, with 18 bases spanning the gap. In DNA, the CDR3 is TGTGCCAGTAGTGCAACCTCAGGGGCGGCCGCTTTCTTT. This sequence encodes CASSATSGAAAFF. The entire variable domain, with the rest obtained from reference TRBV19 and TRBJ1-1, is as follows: DGGITQSPKYLFRKEGQNVTLSCEQNLNHDAMYWYRQDPGQGLRLIYYSQIVNDFQKGDIAEGYSVSREKKESFPLTVTSAQKNPTAFYLCASSATSGAAAFFGQGTRLTVV.

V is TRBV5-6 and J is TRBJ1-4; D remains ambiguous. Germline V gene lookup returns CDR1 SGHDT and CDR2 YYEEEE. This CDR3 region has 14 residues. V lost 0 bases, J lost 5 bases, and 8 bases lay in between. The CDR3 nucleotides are TGTGCCAGCAGCTTGGTAGAGGTAAATGAAAAACTGTTTTTT. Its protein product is CASSLVEVNEKLFF. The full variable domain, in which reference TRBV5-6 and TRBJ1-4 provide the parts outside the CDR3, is DAGVTQSPTHLIKTRGQQVTLRCSPKSGHDTVSWYQQALGQGPQFIFQYYEEEERQRGNFPDRFSGHQFPNYSSELNVNALLLGDSALYLCASSLVEVNEKLFFGSGTQLSVL.